This TCR beta chain appears in the sequencing data of a study of naive and memory T cell subsets. Two oligonucleotides, mixed equimolar, formed the beta constant-region primer covering TRBC1 and TRBC2. Four rounds of PCR amplified the ligated cDNA using nested alpha and beta constant-region primers plus SP2. TCRdb re-analysed the UMI-ligation and nested PCR reads in MiXCR, keeping a single row per CDR3 protein. In the table there are over 100,000 distinct CDR3 sequences, approximately 37% of which are singletons. The length of the CDR3 is 16 residues. The germline V and J ends were trimmed by 6 bases and 5 bases, with 22 bases remaining between them. Germline assignment: CDR1 MNHEY and CDR2 SVGEGT.

This sequence was found in a human donor in good health. Material for sequencing was central memory CD4+ T cells from blood. The chain is built from TRBV6-2 or TRBV6-3 and TRBJ1-2; the D is unclear. CDR3 sequence (DNA): TGTGCCAGCAGGCCACCGGGAGCTGCACGAGAGTATGGCTACACCTTC. Amino acid sequence: CASRPPGAAREYGYTF.